These 31 T cell receptor beta chains originate from one sample sequenced in a study of blood T cell repertoires in COVID-19. Assay: immunoSEQ multiplex PCR; the TCRdb copy retains only in-frame clones and omits some. The sample yields 150,000 or so clones, around 83% seen once. What was sequenced was peripheral blood. The receptors were gathered from a woman in her sixties with COVID-19, enrolled during active disease.

The V call is TRBV28, the J call TRBJ2-4; the match to TRBD2 covers 7 bases. Germline CDR1 MDHEN, CDR2 SYDVKM. V trimming: 4 bases; J trimming: 3 bases; junction bases outside the gene matches: 6. CDR3 length: 15 amino acids. In DNA form, the CDR3 reads TGTGCCAGCAGTTCGGCTAGCGGTTTCAAAAACATTCAGTACTTC. The encoded protein is CASSSASGFKNIQYF.

The chain employs TRBV18 and TRBJ2-5, with D perhaps TRBD1 (6 bases). Trimming left V 3 bases short and J 2 bases short, with 10 bases between. The CDR3 is made up of 14 amino acids. Germline CDR1 KGHSH, CDR2 LQKENI. CDR3 nucleotides: TGTGCCAGCTCACCCGGGACAAAACAAGAGACCCAGTACTTC. Amino acid sequence: CASSPGTKQETQYF.

This clone was recorded a few times. The chain is built from TRBV29-1 and TRBJ2-1, with 13 bases lining up with TRBD2. From germline, CDR1 is SQVTM and CDR2 ANQGSEA. The V and J ends lost 6 bases and 9 bases, in that order; junction bases with no gene match: 8. The CDR3 consists of 14 residues. The CDR3 reads CSVSRTSGGSEQFF. DNA for the CDR3: TGCAGCGTCTCCCGGACTAGCGGGGGTAGTGAGCAGTTCTTC.

This chain connects TRBV9 to TRBJ1-6; D remains unclear. Germline V gene sequence: CDR1 SGDLS, CDR2 YYNGEE. V lost 4 bases and J 8 bases, leaving 10 bases between the germline ends. This CDR3 has 13 amino acids. CDR3: CASSPGWDSPLHF. DNA for the CDR3: TGTGCCAGCAGCCCCGGGTGGGATTCACCCCTCCACTTT.

The chain recombines TRBV9 with TRBJ2-2; 9 bases fit TRBD1. The J segment lost 5 bases and the V segment lost 4 bases, leaving 6 bases of the junction unmatched. The CDR3 has 15 amino acids. CDR1 and CDR2 from the germline V gene are SGDLS and YYNGEE. The DNA of the CDR3 is TGTGCCAGCAGCCCCCGGACAGGGGTAACCGGGGAGCTGTTTTTT. Encoded protein: CASSPRTGVTGELFF.

The rearrangement links TRBV7-8 to TRBJ2-7; 13 bases agree with TRBD2. Losses at the gene ends were 5 bases for V and 3 bases for J; bases not matched to a gene: 7. Germline V gene data show CDR1 as SGHVS and CDR2 as FQNEAQ. The CDR3 sequence is 16 residues long. The CDR3 region is CASSLGLAGVGYEQYF. The CDR3 DNA is TGTGCCAGCAGCCTCGGACTAGCGGGAGTTGGCTACGAGCAGTACTTC.

The chain employs TRBV5-1 and TRBJ1-1; D may be TRBD1 (6 bases). This CDR3 spans 14 amino acids. V dropped 4 bases and J dropped 3 bases, with 13 bases sitting between them. Germline CDR1 and CDR2: SGHRS and YFSETQ. The DNA for the CDR3 is TGCGCCAGCAGCCCACCAGGGGAATACACTGAAGCTTTCTTT. Translation gives CASSPPGEYTEAFF.

CDR3 loop: CASSPESGSSGNTIYF. The DNA for the CDR3 is TGCGCCAGCAGCCCGGAATCGGGGAGCTCTGGAAACACCATATATTTT. V and J are TRBV5-1 and TRBJ1-3; no firm D call. The CDR3 has 16 residues. With 4 bases removed from V and 0 bases from J, the gap between germline ends came to 14 bases. Germline values: CDR1 SGHRS, CDR2 YFSETQ.

This clone turned up a few times. The CDR3 loop reads CASSPTGPQPQHF. For the CDR3, the DNA is TGTGCCAGCTCACCAACAGGGCCCCAGCCCCAGCATTTT. J is TRBJ1-5 and V is TRBV18; D is perhaps TRBD1 (6 bases). The germline CDR1 and CDR2 sequences are KGHSH and LQKENI. This CDR3 has 13 residues. V gave up 2 bases and J gave up 7 bases, with 9 bases separating them.

J is TRBJ2-7 and V is TRBV27; 8 nucleotides line up with TRBD1. There are 13 residues in the CDR3. Trimming cost V 6 bases and J 3 bases; bases outside gene matches: 4. The germline V gene encodes CDR1 MNHEY and CDR2 SMNVEV (reference sequence). In DNA, the CDR3 is TGTGCCAGCAGAAGGACAGGGAGCTACGAGCAGTACTTC. Protein: CASRRTGSYEQYF.

V is TRBV24-1 and J is TRBJ2-3; 7 positions match TRBD2. Germline CDR1 reads KGHDR; CDR2 reads SFDVKD. This CDR3 region has 17 residues. Trimming took 3 bases from V and 2 from J; bases not matched to a gene: 10. DNA for the CDR3: TGTGCCACCAGTGATCCCCACGGGGAGGGGCCCACAGATACGCAGTATTTT. Translating gives CATSDPHGEGPTDTQYF.

Concerning this clone itself: Within the sample, other DNA sequences also encode this same CDR3. This chain joins TRBV30 and TRBJ1-3; weak D call: TRBD1 (6 bases). Germline CDR1 GTSNPN, CDR2 SVGIG (reference sequence). V shed 2 bases and J shed 4 bases, with 15 bases lying between them. CDR3 length: 15 amino acids. CDR3 sequence: CAWSSTGGRGNTIYF. The DNA for the CDR3 is TGTGCCTGGAGTTCGACAGGAGGTAGGGGAAACACCATATATTTT.

This clone was found a few times. This chain links TRBV7-3 with TRBJ1-6, with 8 bases matching TRBD1. V gave up 5 bases and J gave up 7 bases; unmatched junction bases: 10. Germline CDR1 is SGHTA and CDR2 is FQGTGA. There are 16 residues in the CDR3. CDR3: CASSPNRTGRNSPLHF. The CDR3 region has the DNA TGTGCCAGCAGCCCGAACCGGACAGGGAGGAATTCACCCCTCCACTTT.

The chain joins TRBV7-2 to TRBJ2-7; 9 bases match TRBD2. The CDR3 is 16 residues long. Trimming at V came to 0 bases and at J to 0 bases, leaving 3 bases not matched to a gene. Germline lookup yields CDR1 SGHTA and CDR2 FQGNSA. The CDR3, as DNA: TGTGCCAGCAGCTTAGCACTAGCGGGCCCCTCCTACGAGCAGTACTTC. Protein product: CASSLALAGPSYEQYF.

This clone has more than one count but fewer than ten. This chain joins TRBV18 and TRBJ2-1, with TRBD2 matching over 7 bases. Germline V gives CDR1 KGHSH, CDR2 LQKENI. Trimming took 0 bases from V and 1 from J; bases not matched to a gene: 9. The CDR3 contains 18 residues. The CDR3 DNA follows: TGTGCCAGCTCACCACCGTTCGGCGGGAGCGAGTCCTACAATGAGCAGTTCTTC. This sequence encodes CASSPPFGGSESYNEQFF.

The J gene is TRBJ2-1, the V gene TRBV9, with 9 bases identical to TRBD2. The CDR3 spans 17 residues. V was clipped by 6 bases and J by 0 bases; unmatched bases: 10. Germline CDR1 and CDR2: SGDLS and YYNGEE. The CDR3: CASTGLASFDSYNEQFF. As DNA, the CDR3 is TGTGCCAGCACGGGACTAGCTTCTTTCGACTCCTACAATGAGCAGTTCTTC.

This chain connects TRBV6-5 to TRBJ1-1; maybe TRBD1 (5 bases). This CDR3 comprises 16 residues. CDR1 and CDR2 (germline): MNHEY, SVGAGI. The V gene lost 2 bases and the J gene lost 0 bases, with 13 bases spanning the gap. This CDR3 reads CASSYQGPTVNTEAFF. In nucleotides, the CDR3 is TGTGCCAGCAGTTACCAGGGCCCAACGGTGAACACTGAAGCTTTCTTT.

This chain links TRBV18 with TRBJ1-2; D gene unclear. V lost 3 bases and J 8 bases, leaving 10 bases between the germline ends. In germline, CDR1 is KGHSH, CDR2 LQKENI. The CDR3 contains 12 residues. CDR3 in amino acids: CASSPTRGGYTF. CDR3 in DNA: TGTGCCAGCTCACCTACACGGGGAGGCTACACCTTC.

The CDR3 loop reads CASNRGTYGYTF. CDR3 in DNA: TGTGCCAGCAATCGAGGCACCTATGGCTACACCTTC. V usage is TRBV12-3 or TRBV12-4 and J usage is TRBJ1-2; D is ambiguous. This CDR3 is built from 12 residues. Trimming removed 7 bases at V and 4 bases at J, with 10 bases between.

The chain combines TRBV7-9 with TRBJ1-5, with D hard to call. The CDR3 is made up of 12 amino acids. Germline lookup yields CDR1 SEHNR and CDR2 FQNEAQ (reference sequence). V lost 3 bases, J lost 5 bases, and 5 bases lay in between. The CDR3 sequence is CASSFFDQPQHF. In DNA form, the CDR3 reads TGTGCCAGCAGCTTCTTCGATCAGCCCCAGCATTTT.

This chain connects TRBV12-3 or TRBV12-4 to TRBJ1-2; 7 positions agree with TRBD1. Germline trimming cut 8 bases from V and 2 bases from J; bases unmatched to any gene: 2. There are 12 residues in the CDR3. The CDR3 sequence: CASHRGNYGYTF. CDR3 bases: TGTGCCAGCCACAGGGGAAACTATGGCTACACCTTC.

The chain joins TRBV6-5 to TRBJ1-2; D perhaps matches TRBD1 (6 bases). The CDR3 covers 15 residues. Trimming shortened V by 7 bases and J by 2 bases, and 17 bases separated the two germline ends. CDR1 MNHEY and CDR2 SVGAGI come from the germline V gene. The CDR3 sequence: CASTEMTGINYGYTF. The CDR3 DNA sequence: TGTGCCAGCACCGAAATGACAGGCATCAACTATGGCTACACCTTC.

The chain employs TRBV29-1 and TRBJ1-2, with unresolved D. V was trimmed by 7 bases and J by 4 bases, leaving 16 bases between them. This CDR3 region has 13 residues. Per germline, CDR1 SQVTM and CDR2 ANQGSEA. The CDR3 is CSATRGSSYGYTF. The CDR3 region has the DNA TGCAGCGCCACCAGAGGATCCAGCTATGGCTACACCTTC.

This chain links TRBV27 with TRBJ2-2, with D uncertain. V was pared by 5 bases and J by 6 bases, with 7 bases between. This CDR3 is built from 12 residues. Germline V lookup: CDR1 MNHEY, CDR2 SMNVEV (reference sequence). DNA for the CDR3: TGTGCCAGCAGTCCCAATGCCGGGGAGCTGTTTTTT. Residues: CASSPNAGELFF.

The chain joins TRBV29-1 to TRBJ1-1; D is undetermined. V was cut by 6 bases and J by 6 bases, with 14 bases left in between. The germline CDR1 and CDR2 sequences are SQVTM and ANQGSEA. The CDR3 loop spans 12 amino acids. CDR3 in DNA: TGCAGCGTAGTGCCCTCGATAGCTGAAGCTTTCTTT. Translating gives CSVVPSIAEAFF.

This clone was counted once. The chain carries TRBV18 and TRBJ2-5; 9 bases match TRBD1. CDR3 length: 14 residues. From germline, CDR1 is KGHSH and CDR2 LQKENI. The ends lost 2 bases at V and 4 bases at J; junction bases unmatched: 2. The CDR3 region has the DNA TGTGCCAGCTCACCATCGACAGGGGGAGAGACCCAGTACTTC. As protein: CASSPSTGGETQYF.

This chain joins TRBV25-1 and TRBJ1-4; weak D call: TRBD1 (5 bases). V lost 2 bases, J lost 8 bases, and 15 bases lay in between. The germline V gene has CDR1 MGHDK and CDR2 SYGVNS. The CDR3 is 15 residues long. This CDR3 is CASSEDPGMGEKLFF. The CDR3 DNA reads as TGTGCCAGCAGTGAAGACCCAGGGATGGGAGAAAAACTGTTTTTT.

The gene calls are TRBV9 and TRBJ1-6; TRBD1 might be the D (6 bases). V lost 4 bases and J lost 8, with 13 bases in between. Germline V gene data show CDR1 as SGDLS and CDR2 as YYNGEE. This CDR3 spans 14 amino acids. As DNA, the CDR3 is TGTGCCAGCAGCACCCGCGGGGGCGATTCACCCCTCCACTTT. Its translation is CASSTRGGDSPLHF. Full variable domain (rest looked up from reference TRBV9 and TRBJ1-6): DSGVTQTPKHLITATGQRVTLRCSPRSGDLSVYWYQQSLDQGLQFLIQYYNGEERAKGNILERFSAQQFPDLHSELNLSSLELGDSALYFCASSTRGGDSPLHFGNGTRLTVT.

This clone was observed a single time. J is TRBJ1-2 and V is TRBV23-1, with D maybe TRBD1 (5 bases). TRBV23-1 is marked as an open reading frame, function uncertain. Between the trimmed V and J ends, which lost 3 bases and 6 bases, there was a span of 11 bases. This CDR3 spans 13 amino acids. CDR3 in amino acids: CASSHDSTNGYTF. The CDR3 nucleotides are TGCGCCAGCAGTCACGACAGCACCAATGGCTACACCTTC.

This clone was seen a few times. The chain links TRBV10-3 to TRBJ1-5; D not certain. V was pared by 0 bases and J by 3 bases, with 9 bases between. Germline values: CDR1 ENHRY, CDR2 SYGVKD. This CDR3 is 15 amino acids long. CDR3 nucleotide sequence: TGTGCCATCAGTGAGTCATGGCAGGACAATCAGCCCCAGCATTTT. Translation gives CAISESWQDNQPQHF.

The CDR3 loop reads CASSQLAFTYEQYF. The CDR3 DNA reads as TGTGCCAGCAGTCAACTAGCCTTTACCTACGAGCAGTACTTC. The J gene is TRBJ2-7, the V gene TRBV27, with a tentative D call TRBD2 (6 bases). Per the germline V gene, CDR1 is MNHEY and CDR2 is SMNVEV (reference sequence). The CDR3 length is 14 residues. V was shortened by 5 bases and J by 2 bases, with 13 bases between the two germline ends.